This T cell receptor beta chain was identified during a study of control samples from healthy donors and cancer patients. This CDR3 contains 12 residues. Germline V gene lookup returns CDR1 LNHDA and CDR2 SQIVND (reference sequence). V lost 11 bases and J lost 2, with 7 bases in between. Using immunoSEQ multiplex PCR, the repertoire was profiled, and TCRdb retains in-frame clones only, with some absent. The data hold about 120,000 clones, with 75% to 90% observed a single time. The V call is TRBV19, the J call TRBJ2-6; D remains ambiguous. The source material was PBMCs. The source of this sequence is a woman aged 50 to 60 with colorectal cancer. The DNA for the CDR3 is TGTGCCTCCTCCCCTGGGGCCAACGTCCTGACTTTC. Amino acids: CASSPGANVLTF.